The rows below give T cell receptor beta chains drawn from one sample of a study of T cell changes during pregnancy in multiple sclerosis. This table comes from immunoSEQ multiplex PCR, and its TCRdb copy is limited to in-frame clones, with some not included. The sample includes about 70,000 clones, 85% to 95% of them seen just once. The sequencing used CD4+ T cells from peripheral blood mononuclear cells, collected after pregnancy. The receptors originated from a female donor with multiple sclerosis, enrolled in a pregnancy study. CDR3s include the opening cysteine and the closing phenylalanine or tryptophan. A D gene is named only where the DNA matches it firmly. Expanded clones are given a class, and other clones once, few, many or no size at all.

d_call,v_call,j_call,clone_size,cdr3_nt,cdr3_aa
.,TRBV14,TRBJ2-2,.,TGTGCCAGCAGCCAATTAGCCGGCACCGGGGAGCTGTTTTTT,CASSQLAGTGELFF
TRBD2,TRBV28,TRBJ2-1,.,TGTGCCAGCAGGCTGGGACTAGCGGGAGTTAATGAGCAGTTCTTC,CASRLGLAGVNEQFF
.,TRBV9,TRBJ2-1,.,TGTGCCAGCAGCGTAGGCGGAGGGGGGGCCTACAATGAGCAGTTCTTC,CASSVGGGGAYNEQFF
.,TRBV10-2,TRBJ1-1,.,TGCGCCAGCAGTAACCGACGGGATATAAGGGACACTGAAGCTTTCTTT,CASSNRRDIRDTEAFF
.,TRBV6-1,TRBJ1-1,.,TGTGCCAGCAGTGAAGTCGGGGACACTGAAGCTTTCTTT,CASSEVGDTEAFF
.,TRBV7-9,TRBJ1-6,once,TGTGCCAGCAGCGAACTTATAAGTGGTTCACCCCTCCACTTT,CASSELISGSPLHF
TRBD1,TRBV28,TRBJ2-7,.,TGTGCCAGCAGTTCGGGACAGGGTTTCCACGAGCAGTACTTC,CASSSGQGFHEQYF
.,TRBV7-3,TRBJ1-3,.,TGTGCCAGCAGCTTATGGCAGACACCATTCTCTGGAAACACCATATATTTT,CASSLWQTPFSGNTIYF
TRBD2,TRBV6-6,TRBJ2-4,once,TGTGCCAGCAGTTTGGCGGGGGGGAACATTCAGTACTTC,CASSLAGGNIQYF
TRBD1,TRBV11-1,TRBJ2-2,.,TGTGCCAGCAGCTCAGACAGGGGAGCGACCGGGGAGCTGTTTTTT,CASSSDRGATGELFF
.,TRBV9,TRBJ1-2,.,TGTGCCAGCACGCCCGTTGGCAGGGGTGGCTACACCTTC,CASTPVGRGGYTF
TRBD1,TRBV9,TRBJ2-5,.,TGTGCCAGCAGCCCTGGAGTCGGACAGGAGGAGACCCAGTACTTC,CASSPGVGQEETQYF
.,TRBV2,TRBJ2-3,.,TGTGCCAGCAATAGACAGTTCACAGATACGCAGTATTTT,CASNRQFTDTQYF
TRBD2,TRBV5-1,TRBJ2-1,.,TGCGCCAGCAGCTTGGAGAGGACTAGGCTTTACAATGAGCAGTTCTTC,CASSLERTRLYNEQFF
.,TRBV7-2,TRBJ1-1,.,TGTGCCAGCAGCTTAGTTGCGGGGAACACTGAAGCTTTCTTT,CASSLVAGNTEAFF
.,TRBV2,TRBJ2-1,.,TGTGCCAGCAGCGAAGGACTGAACAATGAGCAGTTCTTC,CASSEGLNNEQFF
.,TRBV15,TRBJ2-5,.,TGTGCCACCAGCAGAGACGGGGAGACCCAGTACTTC,CATSRDGETQYF
TRBD1,TRBV7-9,TRBJ1-3,.,TGTGCCAGCAGCCCAGACAGGGAAACGGCGACTGGAAACACCATATATTTT,CASSPDRETATGNTIYF
TRBD1,TRBV5-1,TRBJ2-3,.,TGCGCCAGTTCGGACAGGGTGGAGGATACGCAGTATTTT,CASSDRVEDTQYF
.,TRBV28,TRBJ1-2,.,TGTGCCAGCAGTCGGGGTCGTGGCTACACCTTC,CASSRGRGYTF
.,TRBV5-6,TRBJ2-5,once,TGTGCCAGCAGCTTGGGGGCCAGGGGTGGAGAGACCCAGTACTTC,CASSLGARGGETQYF
TRBD2,TRBV29-1,TRBJ2-1,once,TGCAGCGTTGAAGAGGGACTAGCGGGAGGACTATACCGGAGCTCCTACAATGAGCAGTTCTTC,CSVEEGLAGGLYRSSYNEQFF
.,TRBV19,TRBJ2-5,.,TGTGCCAGTAGTATAGGGGGAACGGGGAGCCAGGAGACCCAGTACTTC,CASSIGGTGSQETQYF
TRBD1,TRBV28,TRBJ1-5,.,TGTGCCAGCAGCCGAGACAGGGTTATAGTTCCCCAGCATTTT,CASSRDRVIVPQHF
.,TRBV6-4,TRBJ2-2,.,TGTGCCAGCAACAGACGGCAAAACACCGGGGAGCTGTTTTTT,CASNRRQNTGELFF
.,TRBV11-2,TRBJ2-3,.,TGTGCCAGCAGCTTAGACCTCGGGAGCAGGAGGCAGTATTTT,CASSLDLGSRRQYF
TRBD1,TRBV5-3,TRBJ1-5,.,TGTGCCAGAAGCCCGTTAAGGGGGCGAGATAGCAATCAGCCCCAGCATTTT,CARSPLRGRDSNQPQHF
.,TRBV7-2,TRBJ1-5,.,TGTGCCAGCAGCAGACAGTCTAATGCGCCCCAGCATTTT,CASSRQSNAPQHF
.,TRBV9,TRBJ2-1,.,TGTGCCAGCAGCGTAGGCGGGACTGATGGCTACAATGAGCAGTTCTTC,CASSVGGTDGYNEQFF
.,TRBV7-9,TRBJ2-5,few,TGTGCCAGCAGCCTCGCGGGCTCTGTGACCCAGTACTTC,CASSLAGSVTQYF
.,TRBV18,TRBJ2-5,.,TGTGCCAGCTCACCTTTCGACACAGGGTACGGAGAGACCCAGTACTTC,CASSPFDTGYGETQYF
TRBD2,TRBV9,TRBJ2-1,.,TGTGCCAGCAGCGCCTCGGGACTAGTCTCCTACAATGAGCAGTTCTTC,CASSASGLVSYNEQFF
.,TRBV28,TRBJ1-2,.,TGTGCCAGCGGGATTCAGGGGAACGGCTACACCTTC,CASGIQGNGYTF
TRBD1,TRBV27,TRBJ2-2,few,TGTGCCAGCAGTTTACGCGGGACAGGGACAAACACCGGGGAGCTGTTTTTT,CASSLRGTGTNTGELFF
.,TRBV5-8,TRBJ1-2,.,TGTGCCAGCAGCTCCTCCCGAGGGCGGGGTGGCTACACCTTC,CASSSSRGRGGYTF
TRBD2,TRBV30,TRBJ2-5,.,TGTGCCTGGGGACTAGCGGGAGTTGGAGAGACCCAGTACTTC,CAWGLAGVGETQYF
.,TRBV9,TRBJ2-7,once,TGTGCCAGCAGCGCGGGCCTGGGGGGCTACGAGCAGTACTTC,CASSAGLGGYEQYF
.,TRBV11-3,TRBJ1-1,.,TGTGCCAGCAGCTTGCGGGTCGGCACTGAAGCTTTCTTT,CASSLRVGTEAFF
.,TRBV5-1,TRBJ2-2,.,TGCGCCAGCAGCTTGGCTGTGCCAGACACCGGGGAGCTGTTTTTT,CASSLAVPDTGELFF
TRBD2,TRBV6-1,TRBJ2-7,.,TGTGCCTTAAGCGGGACCAGACGGCCCTCCTACGAGCAGTACTTC,CALSGTRRPSYEQYF
.,TRBV19,TRBJ1-2,.,TGTGCCAGTAGAGGGGACAAGAGTAACTATGGCTACACCTTC,CASRGDKSNYGYTF